These 31 T cell receptor beta chains share one sample of origin, sequenced in a study of cytomegalovirus exposure and HLA in healthy donors. The PCR employed 60 Vbeta primers together with 13 Jbeta primers. Libraries were prepared by immunoSEQ multiplex PCR; TCRdb keeps only in-frame clonotypes and omits some of them. Altogether roughly 180,000 clones are present, roughly 83% being singletons, with the ten largest covering 0.8% to 1.3%. The material sequenced was PBMCs. These receptor sequences come from a man aged 25 to 45 in good health and CMV-seronegative.

The chain uses TRBV9 and TRBJ1-2; TRBD1 matches 9 bases. Germline V CDR1 and CDR2: SGDLS, YYNGEE. J was trimmed by 0 bases and V by 3 bases; bases with no gene match: 18. The CDR3 runs to 20 residues. The CDR3 reads CASSEPMTGGRRLSNYGYTF. The CDR3 coding sequence is TGTGCCAGCAGCGAGCCCATGACAGGGGGAAGACGGTTGTCTAACTATGGCTACACCTTC.

The chain uses TRBV4-2 and TRBJ2-1; D might be TRBD2 (5 bases). The V end was cut by 3 bases, the J end by 5 bases, with 5 bases between. The V gene's germline CDR1 is LGHNA and CDR2 YNFKEQ. The CDR3 sequence is 12 residues long. CDR3 DNA sequence: TGTGCCAGCAGCCAGCGGGACAATGAGCAGTTCTTC. Protein: CASSQRDNEQFF.

The chain is built from TRBV6-5 and TRBJ2-2; D is unresolved. V was pared by 0 bases and J by 2 bases, with 10 bases between. Germline loops: CDR1 MNHEY, CDR2 SVGAGI. This CDR3 spans 16 amino acids. Written as DNA, the CDR3 is TGTGCCAGCAGTTACTCTCCTAGAATTAACACCGGGGAGCTGTTTTTT. It translates to CASSYSPRINTGELFF.

A note on this clone: Other DNA sequences from this sample encode an identical CDR3 as well. J is TRBJ1-1 and V is TRBV6-5; the match to TRBD1 covers 7 bases. V trimming: 6 bases; J trimming: 3 bases; junction bases outside the gene matches: 4. Germline CDR1 MNHEY, CDR2 SVGAGI. The CDR3 spans 13 residues. CDR3 loop: CASRGTGDTEAFF. In DNA, the CDR3 is TGTGCCAGCAGAGGTACAGGGGACACTGAAGCTTTCTTT.

This chain joins TRBV19 and TRBJ2-1; TRBD2 matches 11 bases. Germline V CDR1 and CDR2: LNHDA, SQIVND (reference sequence). V shed 4 bases and J 7 bases; nucleotides not matched to a gene: 6. The CDR3 runs to 15 residues. The chain's CDR3 is CASSTLAGVGNEQFF. CDR3 DNA: TGTGCCAGTAGTACACTAGCGGGAGTTGGAAATGAGCAGTTCTTC.

The CDR3 region has the DNA TGTGCCAGCAGCCTTCGACAGGAATGGACCATATATTTT. It translates to CASSLRQEWTIYF. The V gene is TRBV11-2, the J gene TRBJ1-3; tentatively, D is TRBD1 (6 bases). The length of the CDR3 is 13 residues. CDR1 and CDR2 from the germline V gene are SGHAT and FQNNGV. V lost 5 bases and J 10 bases, leaving 15 bases between the germline ends.

The chain is built from TRBV18 and TRBJ2-4; 7 bases map to TRBD2. Trimming cost V 2 bases and J 8 bases; bases outside gene matches: 12. The CDR3 length is 16 residues. From germline, CDR1 is KGHSH and CDR2 LQKENI. Here the CDR3 DNA reads TGTGCCAGCTCACCAACTGCAGGGACTATTACTGACATTCAGTACTTC. Its translation: CASSPTAGTITDIQYF.

The chain has TRBV4-1 and TRBJ2-3; D perhaps matches TRBD2 (6 bases). Germline V lookup: CDR1 MGHRA, CDR2 YSYEKL. The CDR3 spans 17 residues. Trimming shortened V by 4 bases and J by 6 bases, and 23 bases separated the two germline ends. The DNA of the CDR3 is TGCGCCAGCAGCCGCCTGGCGGGGATGGGTGGGAGGGATACGCAGTATTTT. Translating gives CASSRLAGMGGRDTQYF.

V usage is TRBV11-2 and J usage is TRBJ1-2; 7 nucleotides match TRBD1. CDR1 is SGHAT, CDR2 FQNNGV, per germline. The length of the CDR3 is 13 residues. The V segment lost 5 bases and the J segment 7 bases; nucleotides outside the gene matches: 7. This CDR3 is CASSPGSGGGYTF. The CDR3 region has the DNA TGTGCCAGCAGCCCCGGGTCAGGGGGTGGCTACACCTTC.

V and J are TRBV27 and TRBJ1-1; 8 nucleotides align to TRBD1. The CDR3 spans 13 residues. CDR1 MNHEY and CDR2 SMNVEV come from the germline V gene (reference sequence). Trimming cost V 6 bases and J 7 bases; bases outside gene matches: 7. Here the CDR3 reads CASSPRTGSEAFF. DNA for the CDR3: TGTGCCAGCAGCCCCCGGACAGGGAGTGAAGCTTTCTTT.

The chain combines TRBV5-5 with TRBJ2-5; TRBD2 matches at 15 bases. Germline-derived CDR1 and CDR2 are SGHKS and YYEKEE (reference sequence). This CDR3 is built from 15 residues. The junction had 2 bases not matched to a gene; V was cut back by 4 bases and J by 4 bases. The CDR3, as DNA: TGTGCCAGCAGCCTGGGACTAGCGGGGGGAGAGACCCAGTACTTC. Protein: CASSLGLAGGETQYF.

The chain uses TRBV6-1 and TRBJ1-4; maybe TRBD1 (5 bases). This CDR3 region has 14 residues. Trimming removed 6 bases at V and 7 bases at J, with 15 bases between. Germline CDR1 reads MNHNS; CDR2 reads SASEGT. DNA of the CDR3: TGTGCCAGCAGGTTGCAGGGTAGCGGTGAAAAACTGTTTTTT. This codes for CASRLQGSGEKLFF.

This clone was detected only a few times. The chain joins TRBV19 to TRBJ2-2, with D unclear. Germline V gene data show CDR1 as LNHDA and CDR2 as SQIVND (reference sequence). CDR3 length: 13 amino acids. The ends were cut back, 5 bases at V and 4 bases at J, with 8 bases in the middle. CDR3 amino acids: CASSLTLTGELFF. CDR3 bases: TGTGCCAGTAGTCTGACTCTCACCGGGGAGCTGTTTTTT.

The chain combines TRBV7-2 with TRBJ1-2; a possible D gene is TRBD1 (5 bases). This CDR3 spans 15 amino acids. Germline V lookup: CDR1 SGHTA, CDR2 FQGNSA. Trimming removed 1 base at V and 2 bases at J, with 11 bases between. Written as DNA, the CDR3 is TGTGCCAGCAGCTTAGGAGAAGGGGCGAACTATGGCTACACCTTC. This gives the protein CASSLGEGANYGYTF.

The chain carries TRBV28 and TRBJ1-4; the match to TRBD1 covers 8 bases. With 4 bases clipped from V and 1 base from J, the junction kept 5 bases outside the gene matches. Germline V CDR1 and CDR2: MDHEN, SYDVKM. The CDR3 runs 16 residues. CDR3 sequence reads: CASSSRRGRTNEKLFF. CDR3 nucleotide sequence: TGTGCCAGCAGTTCCCGCAGGGGGCGAACTAATGAAAAACTGTTTTTT.

This clone appeared a single time. V gene TRBV27 combines with J gene TRBJ1-2, with unresolved D. Per the germline V gene, CDR1 is MNHEY and CDR2 is SMNVEV (reference sequence). Trimming removed 5 bases at V and 4 bases at J, with 8 bases between. The CDR3 covers 12 residues. CDR3: CASSGSSYGYTF. DNA for the CDR3: TGTGCCAGCAGTGGATCTAGCTATGGCTACACCTTC.

The V gene is TRBV11-2, the J gene TRBJ2-7; 10 bases agree with TRBD1. The CDR3 contains 14 residues. Germline CDR1 reads SGHAT; CDR2 reads FQNNGV. Germline trimming cut 1 base from V and 6 bases from J; bases unmatched to any gene: 3. CDR3 DNA sequence: TGTGCCAGCAGCTTAGTGACAGGGGGCGGCGAGCAGTACTTC. As protein: CASSLVTGGGEQYF.

The CDR3 region has the DNA TGTGCCAGCAGCTTGGCAGGGAATCAGCCCCAGCATTTT. Its translation: CASSLAGNQPQHF. V usage is TRBV13 and J usage is TRBJ1-5, with D possibly being TRBD1 (5 bases). This CDR3 has 13 amino acids. V lost 3 bases, J lost 4 bases, and 7 bases lay in between. Germline CDR1 and CDR2: PRHDT and FYEKMQ (reference sequence).

The chain links TRBV18 to TRBJ1-4; no clear D gene. Trimming removed 0 bases at V and 10 bases at J, with 12 bases between. The CDR3 is 14 residues long. From germline, CDR1 is KGHSH and CDR2 LQKENI. DNA of the CDR3: TGTGCCAGCTCACCACCGGAAATTGAGGGAAAACTGTTTTTT. This sequence encodes CASSPPEIEGKLFF.

This chain joins TRBV6-1 and TRBJ1-3; D is undetermined. The CDR3 is 13 residues long. V was shortened by 7 bases and J by 2 bases, with 9 bases between the two germline ends. CDR1 is MNHNS and CDR2 is SASEGT in the germline V gene. The CDR3 here is CASTPTPGNTIYF. In DNA, the CDR3 is TGTGCCAGCACCCCTACCCCTGGAAACACCATATATTTT.

With respect to this clone: One junction end disagrees with the germline gene, perhaps due to a read error. This chain joins TRBV7-9 and TRBJ1-2; the match to TRBD1 covers 10 bases. The length of the CDR3 is 15 residues. Germline V gives CDR1 SEHNR, CDR2 FQNEAQ (reference sequence). The CDR3 protein is CSSSLDRGRPGGYTF. CDR3 DNA: TGTTCCAGCAGCTTAGACAGGGGGCGCCCAGGGGGCTACACCTTC.

The gene calls are TRBV30 and TRBJ1-4; 10 bases fit TRBD1. This CDR3 is 15 amino acids long. Trimming cost V 0 bases and J 5 bases; bases outside gene matches: 3. Germline CDR1 is GTSNPN and CDR2 is SVGIG (reference sequence). Written as DNA, the CDR3 is TGTGCCTGGAGTGTACGGACAGGGGGGAATGAAAAACTGTTTTTT. Amino acid sequence: CAWSVRTGGNEKLFF.

This chain's CDR3 is CASSLVKGRYNEQFF. The CDR3 bases are TGTGCCAGCAGCTTAGTAAAGGGGAGGTACAATGAGCAGTTCTTC. V and J are TRBV7-9 and TRBJ2-1, with D perhaps TRBD2 (6 bases). CDR1 SEHNR and CDR2 FQNEAQ come from the germline V gene (reference sequence). The CDR3 is made up of 15 amino acids. V was cut by 1 base and J by 4 bases, with 11 bases left in between.

This clone occurred once. This chain links TRBV4-2 with TRBJ2-3, with 7 bases aligning to TRBD1. The junction had 7 bases not matched to a gene; V was cut back by 0 bases and J by 1 base. Germline V lookup: CDR1 LGHNA, CDR2 YNFKEQ. The CDR3 is 17 residues long. CDR3 sequence (DNA): TGTGCCAGCAGCCAAGATAGGGGGACAGATCGCACAGATACGCAGTATTTT. Its translation: CASSQDRGTDRTDTQYF.

The CDR3 region has the DNA TGTGCCAGCAGTAGCTGGGAGAGCGGGGGGGCGGCATACAATGAGCAGTTCTTC. Its protein is CASSSWESGGAAYNEQFF. V is TRBV27 and J is TRBJ2-1; 10 nucleotides match TRBD2. Germline V gives CDR1 MNHEY, CDR2 SMNVEV (reference sequence). The CDR3 loop spans 18 amino acids. The trim removed 5 bases at V and 4 bases at J, leaving 14 bases unmatched.

The genes are TRBV6-1 and TRBJ1-4; D call uncertain. V was trimmed by 10 bases and J by 0 bases, leaving 12 bases between them. The CDR3 extends over 14 amino acids. Germline V lookup: CDR1 MNHNS, CDR2 SASEGT. DNA of the CDR3: TGTGCCATCTCCCTATTCACAACTAATGAAAAACTGTTTTTT. Translation gives CAISLFTTNEKLFF.

This chain links TRBV4-3 with TRBJ1-1, with 8 bases matching TRBD1. V was clipped by 3 bases and J by 1 base; unmatched bases: 10. Germline CDR1 is LGHNA and CDR2 is YSLEER. CDR3 size: 17 residues. In DNA form, the CDR3 reads TGCGCCAGCAGCCAGGTACCTTCCGGGACAGGGAACACTGAAGCTTTCTTT. It codes for CASSQVPSGTGNTEAFF.

This chain connects TRBV11-2 to TRBJ2-3; D is unclear. Trimming left V 4 bases short and J 1 base short, with 9 bases between. Germline CDR1 and CDR2: SGHAT and FQNNGV. This CDR3 is built from 14 residues. CDR3 nucleotide sequence: TGTGCCAGCAGCTCGGTGGTAGGCACAGATACGCAGTATTTT. It codes for CASSSVVGTDTQYF.

This chain connects TRBV7-6 to TRBJ2-7, with TRBD1 matching 9 bases. After removal of 1 base from V and 3 bases from J, the junction contained 16 bases not matched to a gene. The CDR3 totals 19 residues. From germline, CDR1 is SGHVS and CDR2 FNYEAQ. CDR3 region: CASSLDRGRDRADLYEQYF. The DNA for the CDR3 is TGTGCCAGCAGCTTAGATCGGGGGAGGGACAGGGCCGATCTCTACGAGCAGTACTTC. Full variable domain (outside the CDR3, taken from reference TRBV7-6 and TRBJ2-7): GAGVSQSPRYKVTKRGQDVALRCDPISGHVSLYWYRQALGQGPEFLTYFNYEAQQDKSGLPNDRFSAERPEGSISTLTIQRTEQRDSAMYRCASSLDRGRDRADLYEQYFGPGTRLTVT.

The chain links TRBV5-1 to TRBJ1-1, with 11 bases identical to TRBD1. V lost 4 bases and J lost 0; bases outside the gene matches: 8. The CDR3 spans 17 residues. The germline gives CDR1 SGHRS, CDR2 YFSETQ. The CDR3 protein is CASSGGTGGSMNTEAFF. CDR3 DNA sequence: TGCGCCAGCAGCGGGGGGACAGGGGGTTCGATGAACACTGAAGCTTTCTTT. Full variable domain (outside the CDR3, taken from reference TRBV5-1 and TRBJ1-1): KAGVTQTPRYLIKTRGQQVTLSCSPISGHRSVSWYQQTPGQGLQFLFEYFSETQRNKGNFPGRFSGRQFSNSRSEMNVSTLELGDSALYLCASSGGTGGSMNTEAFFGQGTRLTVV.

Regarding this clone: One end of the junction is discordant with germline, which a read error may explain. This same CDR3 is encoded by further DNA sequences in the sample. This rearrangement joins TRBV11-2 to TRBJ1-5; D gene unclear. The CDR3 has 13 amino acids. Looked up from germline, CDR1 is SGHAT and CDR2 is FQNNGV. The chain's CDR3 is CASSLVGDQPQHF. CDR3 nucleotide sequence: TGTGCCAGCAGCTTAGTAGGAGATCAGCCACAGCATTTT.